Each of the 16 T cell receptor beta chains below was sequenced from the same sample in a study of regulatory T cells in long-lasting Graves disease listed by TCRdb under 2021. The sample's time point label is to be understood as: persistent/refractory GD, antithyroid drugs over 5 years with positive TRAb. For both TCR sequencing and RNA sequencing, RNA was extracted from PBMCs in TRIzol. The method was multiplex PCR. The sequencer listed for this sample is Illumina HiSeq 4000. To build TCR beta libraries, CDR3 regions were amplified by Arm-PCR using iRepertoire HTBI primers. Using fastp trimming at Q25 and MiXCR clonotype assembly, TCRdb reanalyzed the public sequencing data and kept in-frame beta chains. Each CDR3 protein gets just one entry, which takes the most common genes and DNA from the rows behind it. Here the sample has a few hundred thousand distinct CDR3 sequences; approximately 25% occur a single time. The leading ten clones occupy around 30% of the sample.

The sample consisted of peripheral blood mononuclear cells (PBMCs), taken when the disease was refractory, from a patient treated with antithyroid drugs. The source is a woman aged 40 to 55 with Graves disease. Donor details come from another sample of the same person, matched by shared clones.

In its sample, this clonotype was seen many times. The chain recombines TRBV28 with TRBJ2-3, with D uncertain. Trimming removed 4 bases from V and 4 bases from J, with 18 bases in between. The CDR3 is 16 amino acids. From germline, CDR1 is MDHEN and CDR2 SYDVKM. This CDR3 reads CASSSLTAPVADTQYF. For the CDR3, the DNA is TGTGCCAGCAGTTCGCTTACCGCGCCTGTGGCAGATACGCAGTATTTT.

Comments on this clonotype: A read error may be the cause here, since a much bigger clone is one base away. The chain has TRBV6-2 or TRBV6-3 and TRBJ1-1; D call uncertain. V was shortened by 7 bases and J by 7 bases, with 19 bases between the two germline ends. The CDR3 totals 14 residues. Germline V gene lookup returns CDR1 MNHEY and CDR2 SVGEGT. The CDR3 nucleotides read TGTGCCAGCACCTACTCACGAGAGAGTAATGAAGCTTTCTTT. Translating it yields CASTYSRESNEAFF.

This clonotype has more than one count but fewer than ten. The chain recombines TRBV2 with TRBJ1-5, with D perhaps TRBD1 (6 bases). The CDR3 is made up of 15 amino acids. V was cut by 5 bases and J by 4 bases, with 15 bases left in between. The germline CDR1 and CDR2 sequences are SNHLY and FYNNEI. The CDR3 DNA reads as TGTGCCAGCAGTTACAGAGGGGGGATTAATCAGCCCCAGCATTTT. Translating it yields CASSYRGGINQPQHF.

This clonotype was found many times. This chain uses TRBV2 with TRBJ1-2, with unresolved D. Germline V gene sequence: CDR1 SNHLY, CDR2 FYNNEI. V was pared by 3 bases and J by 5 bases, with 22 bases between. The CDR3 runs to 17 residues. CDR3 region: CASSDSRVPDGRYGYTF. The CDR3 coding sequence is TGTGCCAGCAGTGATAGTAGGGTGCCGGACGGAAGATATGGCTACACCTTC. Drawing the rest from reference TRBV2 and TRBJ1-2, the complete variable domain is EPEVTQTPSHQVTQMGQEVILRCVPISNHLYFYWYRQILGQKVEFLVSFYNNEISEKSEIFDDQFSVERPDGSNFTLKIRSTKLEDSAMYFCASSDSRVPDGRYGYTFGSGTRLTVV.

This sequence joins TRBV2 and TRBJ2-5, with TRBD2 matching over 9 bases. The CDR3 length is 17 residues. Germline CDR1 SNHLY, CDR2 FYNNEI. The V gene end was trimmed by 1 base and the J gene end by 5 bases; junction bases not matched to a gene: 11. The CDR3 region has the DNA TGTGCCAGCAGTGAAGGGCTAGCGGGACTGGTGACGGAGACCCAGTACTTC. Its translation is CASSEGLAGLVTETQYF.

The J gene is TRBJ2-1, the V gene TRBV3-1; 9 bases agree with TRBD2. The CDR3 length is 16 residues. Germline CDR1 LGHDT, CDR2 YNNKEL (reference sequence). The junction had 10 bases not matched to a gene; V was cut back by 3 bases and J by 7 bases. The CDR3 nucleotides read TGTGCCAGCAGCCATACGCCGGGACTAGCAGGGAATGAGCAGTTCTTC. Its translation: CASSHTPGLAGNEQFF.

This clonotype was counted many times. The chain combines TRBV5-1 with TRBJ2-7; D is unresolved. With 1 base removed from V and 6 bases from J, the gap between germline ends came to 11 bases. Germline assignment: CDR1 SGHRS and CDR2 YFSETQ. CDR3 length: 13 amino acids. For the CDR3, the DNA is TGCGCCAGCAGCTTGAATGACCGCCGCGAGCAGTACTTC. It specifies CASSLNDRREQYF.

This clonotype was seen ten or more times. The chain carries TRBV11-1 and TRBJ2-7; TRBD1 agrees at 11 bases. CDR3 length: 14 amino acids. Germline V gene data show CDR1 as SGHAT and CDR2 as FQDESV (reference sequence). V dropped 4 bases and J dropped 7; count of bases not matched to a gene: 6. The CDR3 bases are TGTGCCAGCAGCTCACCGGGACAGGGGGGGGAGCAGTACTTC. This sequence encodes CASSSPGQGGEQYF.

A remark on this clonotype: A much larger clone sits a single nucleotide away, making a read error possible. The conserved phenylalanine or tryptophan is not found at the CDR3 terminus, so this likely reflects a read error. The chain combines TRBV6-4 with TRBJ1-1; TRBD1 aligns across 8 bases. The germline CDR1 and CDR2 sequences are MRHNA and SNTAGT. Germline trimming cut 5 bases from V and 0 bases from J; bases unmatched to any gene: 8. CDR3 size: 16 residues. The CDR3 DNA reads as TGTGCCAGCAGTTACTACAGGGGGAGACTGAACACTGAAGCTTTCCTT. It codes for CASSYYRGRLNTEAFL.

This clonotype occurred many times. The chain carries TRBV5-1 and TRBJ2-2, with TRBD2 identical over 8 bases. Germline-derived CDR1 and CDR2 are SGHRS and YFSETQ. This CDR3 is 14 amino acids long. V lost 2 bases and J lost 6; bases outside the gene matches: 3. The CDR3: CASSFLAGAGELFF. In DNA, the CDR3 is TGCGCCAGCAGCTTCCTAGCGGGTGCCGGGGAGCTGTTTTTT.

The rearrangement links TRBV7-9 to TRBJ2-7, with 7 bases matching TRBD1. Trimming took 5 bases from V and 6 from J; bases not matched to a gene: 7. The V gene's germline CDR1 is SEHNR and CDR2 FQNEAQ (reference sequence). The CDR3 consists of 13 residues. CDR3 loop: CASSGQGEGEQYF. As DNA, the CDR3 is TGTGCCAGCAGCGGGCAGGGGGAAGGCGAGCAGTACTTC.

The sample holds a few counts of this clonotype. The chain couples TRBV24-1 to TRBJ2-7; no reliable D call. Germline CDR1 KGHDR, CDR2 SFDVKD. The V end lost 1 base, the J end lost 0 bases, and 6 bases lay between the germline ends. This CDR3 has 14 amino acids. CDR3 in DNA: TGTGCCACCAGTGATTTCACAGCCTCCTACGAGCAGTACTTC. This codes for CATSDFTASYEQYF.

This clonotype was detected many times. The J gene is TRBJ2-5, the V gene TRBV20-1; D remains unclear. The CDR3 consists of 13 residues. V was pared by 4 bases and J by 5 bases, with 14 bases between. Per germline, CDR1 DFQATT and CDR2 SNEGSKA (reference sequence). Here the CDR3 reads CSATGKGRETQYF. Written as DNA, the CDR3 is TGCAGTGCTACCGGAAAAGGGCGGGAGACCCAGTACTTC.

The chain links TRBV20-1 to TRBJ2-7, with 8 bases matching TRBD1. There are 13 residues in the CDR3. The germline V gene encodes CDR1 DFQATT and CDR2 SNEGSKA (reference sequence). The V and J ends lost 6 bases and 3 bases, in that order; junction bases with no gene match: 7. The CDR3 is CSATGTGNYEQYF. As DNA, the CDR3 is TGCAGTGCAACCGGGACAGGTAACTACGAGCAGTACTTC.

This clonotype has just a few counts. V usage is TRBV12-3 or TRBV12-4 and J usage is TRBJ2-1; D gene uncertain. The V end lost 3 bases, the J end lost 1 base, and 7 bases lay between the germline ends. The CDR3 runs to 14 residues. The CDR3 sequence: CASSFSQSYNEQFF. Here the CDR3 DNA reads TGTGCCAGCAGTTTTAGTCAGTCCTACAATGAGCAGTTCTTC.

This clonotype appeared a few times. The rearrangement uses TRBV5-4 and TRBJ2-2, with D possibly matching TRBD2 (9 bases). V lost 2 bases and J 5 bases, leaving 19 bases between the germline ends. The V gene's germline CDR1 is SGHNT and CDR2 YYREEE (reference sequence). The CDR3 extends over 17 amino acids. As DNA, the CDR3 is TGTGCCAGCAGCTTTAAGGGACAGGCGGGGGGGACCGGGGAGCTGTTTTTT. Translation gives CASSFKGQAGGTGELFF.